Shown below are 17 T cell receptor beta chains from a single sample sequenced in a study of blood T cell repertoires in COVID-19. This table comes from immunoSEQ multiplex PCR, and its TCRdb copy is limited to in-frame clones, with some not included. Among 120,000 or so clones listed, 60% to 85% were seen once. What was sequenced was peripheral blood. The receptors here all came from a man between 65 and 85 years old with acute or convalescent COVID-19.

The chain recombines TRBV27 with TRBJ1-2; D is possibly TRBD1 (6 bases). Germline V gene sequence: CDR1 MNHEY, CDR2 SMNVEV (reference sequence). Trimming left V 6 bases short and J 8 bases short, with 13 bases between. The CDR3 sequence is 12 residues long. The CDR3 sequence: CASSLQGEGYTF. The CDR3 region has the DNA TGTGCCAGCAGCTTACAGGGCGAAGGCTACACCTTC.

The chain uses TRBV19 and TRBJ2-1; the D gene is possibly TRBD2 (6 bases). In germline, CDR1 is LNHDA, CDR2 SQIVND (reference sequence). The CDR3 extends over 15 amino acids. Trimming removed 3 bases at V and 10 bases at J, with 19 bases between. The CDR3 nucleotides read TGTGCCAGTAGTATTGGAGGGACCGGGCCGGGGGAGCAGTTCTTC. Protein product: CASSIGGTGPGEQFF.

This clone was picked up a small number of times. J is TRBJ2-1 and V is TRBV4-2; 8 bases are shared with TRBD2. The CDR3 sequence is 16 residues long. V dropped 2 bases and J dropped 4; count of bases not matched to a gene: 7. Germline V CDR1 and CDR2: LGHNA, YNFKEQ. CDR3 amino acids: CASSQSGAGDYNEQFF. CDR3 DNA sequence: TGTGCCAGCAGCCAATCCGGAGCGGGGGATTACAATGAGCAGTTCTTC.

This clone showed up just once. The chain recombines TRBV7-9 with TRBJ2-7; tentative D call: TRBD2 (7 bases). The germline gives CDR1 SEHNR, CDR2 FQNEAQ (reference sequence). The CDR3 covers 16 residues. Trimming cost V 1 base and J 0 bases, with 13 bases left between them. The CDR3 bases are TGTGCCAGCAGCTTAGGGGGGGGCTCAAGCTCCTACGAGCAGTACTTC. This codes for CASSLGGGSSSYEQYF.

CDR3 sequence: CASGPLGPYGYTF. The CDR3 nucleotides are TGTGCTAGTGGTCCCCTGGGCCCCTATGGCTACACCTTC. The V call is TRBV12-5, the J call TRBJ1-2; D not certain. Germline V CDR1 and CDR2: LGHNT, FRNRAP. Trimming pared 5 bases from V and 4 bases from J, leaving 11 bases between. The CDR3 loop spans 13 amino acids.

The chain combines TRBV21-1 with TRBJ2-5; TRBD1, the table's D call, lacks a check against the DNA. TRBV21-1 is a listed pseudogene. CDR3 length: 15 amino acids. The CDR3 reads CASSKTGQGEETQYF. CDR3 coding DNA: TGTGCCAGCAGCAAGACGGGACAGGGAGAAGAGACCCAGTACTTC.

The chain carries TRBV6-6 and TRBJ2-7; no clear D. In germline, CDR1 is MNHNY, CDR2 SVGAGI (reference sequence). The CDR3 extends over 13 amino acids. V was cut by 2 bases and J by 2 bases, with 7 bases left in between. Here the CDR3 reads CASSYGLTYEQYF. In DNA form, the CDR3 reads TGTGCCAGCAGTTACGGGCTGACCTACGAGCAGTACTTC.

The chain uses TRBV6-2 or TRBV6-3 and TRBJ1-1; D unclear. The CDR3 runs 14 residues. Per germline, CDR1 MNHEY and CDR2 SVGEGT. The V and J ends lost 2 bases and 3 bases respectively, with 10 bases between them. The CDR3, as DNA: TGTGCCAGCAGTTACGCGGAAATTTACACTGAAGCTTTCTTT. Residues: CASSYAEIYTEAFF.

The V and J genes are TRBV5-1 and TRBJ2-2; tentatively, D is TRBD1 (6 bases). Germline assignment: CDR1 SGHRS and CDR2 YFSETQ. The CDR3 extends over 15 amino acids. Trimming left V 4 bases short and J 5 bases short, with 15 bases between. The CDR3 here is CASSPIQGQTGELFF. The CDR3 DNA follows: TGCGCCAGCAGCCCAATTCAGGGGCAGACCGGGGAGCTGTTTTTT.

The V and J genes are TRBV7-2 and TRBJ2-5, with D unclear. The CDR3 spans 11 residues. Deletions cut 3 bases from V and 5 bases from J, with 4 bases between. Germline CDR1 SGHTA, CDR2 FQGNSA. CDR3 residues: CASSFFETQYF. The CDR3, as DNA: TGTGCCAGCAGCTTCTTCGAGACCCAGTACTTC.

V and J are TRBV10-3 and TRBJ2-7; TRBD1 matches at 12 bases. The germline V gene encodes CDR1 ENHRY and CDR2 SYGVKD. The CDR3 is 16 residues long. V shed 10 bases, J shed 0 bases, and the junction held 10 bases outside the gene matches. The CDR3 DNA sequence: TGTGCCACCAGGGGACAGGGGGCTGTGAGCTCCTACGAGCAGTACTTC. It specifies CATRGQGAVSSYEQYF.

The rearrangement joins TRBV13 to TRBJ1-3, with 7 bases lining up with TRBD1. From germline, CDR1 is PRHDT and CDR2 FYEKMQ (reference sequence). V lost 0 bases, J lost 0 bases, and 5 bases stayed unmatched. This CDR3 is built from 17 residues. The CDR3 protein is CASSLGQGRLSGNTIYF. The CDR3 DNA reads TGTGCCAGCAGCTTAGGACAGGGGCGCCTCTCTGGAAACACCATATATTTT.

The chain joins TRBV19 to TRBJ1-1, with 10 positions matching TRBD1. The CDR3 extends over 14 amino acids. Trimming at V came to 6 bases and at J to 6 bases, leaving 7 bases not matched to a gene. CDR1 is LNHDA, CDR2 SQIVND, per germline (reference sequence). CDR3: CASRSDRGLPEAFF. CDR3 bases: TGTGCCAGTAGAAGCGACAGGGGGCTACCTGAAGCTTTCTTT.

The rearrangement joins TRBV11-3 to TRBJ2-5; TRBD2 might be the D (5 bases). The V gene's germline CDR1 is SGHNT and CDR2 YENEEA. The ends were cut back, 1 base at V and 5 bases at J, with 11 bases in the middle. The CDR3 consists of 14 residues. The CDR3 DNA reads TGTGCCAGCAGCTTAGTTCCAGGCGGGGAGACCCAGTACTTC. Its protein is CASSLVPGGETQYF.

J is TRBJ2-6 and V is TRBV5-1; 9 bases fit TRBD1. Germline V CDR1 and CDR2: SGHRS, YFSETQ. Germline trimming cut 2 bases from V and 3 bases from J; bases unmatched to any gene: 6. The CDR3 extends over 17 amino acids. CDR3 sequence reads: CASSFGQGFVGANVLTF. DNA for the CDR3: TGCGCCAGCAGCTTCGGACAGGGGTTCGTTGGGGCCAACGTCCTGACTTTC.

The chain recombines TRBV2 with TRBJ1-2; D is undetermined. The CDR3 totals 12 residues. The ends were cut back, 6 bases at V and 0 bases at J, with 5 bases in the middle. The germline V gene has CDR1 SNHLY and CDR2 FYNNEI. CDR3 bases: TGTGCCAGCAGCATAGCTAACTATGGCTACACCTTC. This sequence encodes CASSIANYGYTF.

In DNA, the CDR3 is TGTGCCAGCAGTTACAAGGGCCGGCAGGGTAATTCACCCCTCCACTTT. It specifies CASSYKGRQGNSPLHF. This chain uses TRBV6-5 with TRBJ1-6; perhaps TRBD1 as D (5 bases). This CDR3 is 16 amino acids long. V was clipped by 2 bases and J by 6 bases, with 14 bases between them. Germline CDR1 MNHEY, CDR2 SVGAGI.